This is a list of T cell receptor beta chains from one sample in a study of human T cells and chemical hapten exposure. TCRdb redid the calling of the RACE reads with MiXCR, one entry per CDR3 protein. The data hold roughly 71,000 distinct CDR3 sequences, with roughly 6.6% observed a single time. Sequenced: whole blood. Receptors were obtained from a female donor in good health. Some clones in this sample may be carry-over from other donors' samples. Both conserved end residues are part of each CDR3.

j_call | v_call | cdr3_aa
TRBJ2-1 | TRBV7-9 | CASRPRPSAGQGAHEQFF
TRBJ2-3 | TRBV5-6 | CASSLDGGFTDTQYF
TRBJ2-3 | TRBV23-1 | CASSPRLAGVLGTDTQYF
TRBJ2-3 | TRBV3-1 | CASSHGTGGAADTQYF
TRBJ2-7 | TRBV4-1 | CASSGRGDEQYF
TRBJ2-7 | TRBV29-1 | CSVEGSGPFEQYF
TRBJ1-6 | TRBV25-1 | CASSELGQGIRSPLHF
TRBJ1-4 | TRBV6-5 | CASSYGLDRGPEKLFF
TRBJ2-2 | TRBV20-1 | CSATRLAGGPDTGELFF
TRBJ2-4 | TRBV28 | CASSLSGGNLYF
TRBJ2-7 | TRBV10-3 | CAISRDYEQYF
TRBJ2-1 | TRBV3-1 | CASSPRMGEQFF
TRBJ2-1 | TRBV6-2/TRBV6-3 | CASMGQGIRSYNEQFF
TRBJ2-7 | TRBV7-8 | CASSLDLGIRSYEQYF
TRBJ1-5 | TRBV20-1 | CSATGTANQPQHF
TRBJ2-7 | TRBV30 | CAWSAAATGEQYF
TRBJ2-7 | TRBV15 | CATSSWDQSYEQYF
TRBJ2-5 | TRBV12-3/TRBV12-4 | CASSSSGRSETQYF
TRBJ2-3 | TRBV5-5 | CASSLDGRAGTQYF
TRBJ2-3 | TRBV4-1 | CASSILAGGVGTQYF
TRBJ2-1 | TRBV27 | CASSPWTSSYNEQFF
TRBJ2-3 | TRBV7-2 | CASSLALLAWSTDTQYF
TRBJ2-3 | TRBV2 | CSSKNRFTDTQYF
TRBJ2-1 | TRBV14 | CASRQLAGGLKFF
TRBJ2-1 | TRBV28 | CASSVELAGGDEQFF
TRBJ2-7 | TRBV11-2 | CASSLLNYEQYF
TRBJ1-1 | TRBV12-3/TRBV12-4 | CASSLGQGLGNTEAFF
TRBJ2-1 | TRBV20-1 | CSAPGTGNTNEQFF
TRBJ2-5 | TRBV29-1 | CSVDTTGQETQYF
TRBJ1-6 | TRBV5-4 | CASSLGGGYSPLHF
TRBJ2-6 | TRBV13 | CASSRDSAFSGANVLTF
TRBJ2-2 | TRBV7-9 | CASWGNTGELFF
TRBJ1-2 | TRBV29-1 | CSVDNIDRTHYGYTF
TRBJ1-1 | TRBV6-2/TRBV6-3 | CASKLTGTGFRGTEAFF
TRBJ1-6 | TRBV6-1 | CASSEAEGDNSPLHF
TRBJ2-2 | TRBV29-1 | CSVDPRNTGELFF
TRBJ2-2 | TRBV5-1 | CASSLGANTGELFF
TRBJ2-6 | TRBV3-1 | CASSQDSSGANVLTF
TRBJ1-5 | TRBV6-2/TRBV6-3 | CASSYGGERRQPQHF
TRBJ1-4 | TRBV5-1 | CASSLGGTGDEKLFF
TRBJ2-1 | TRBV5-4 | CASSNSAGQGINEQFF
TRBJ1-1 | TRBV5-5 | CASSLDDGTEAFF
TRBJ2-1 | TRBV5-1 | CASSEGGRANNEQFF
TRBJ2-7 | TRBV6-5 | CASKGWAVSSYEQYF
TRBJ2-3 | TRBV29-1 | CSVDRGSSDTQYF
TRBJ2-3 | TRBV24-1 | CATSDTTTLYTDTQYF
TRBJ2-3 | TRBV7-8 | CASSFENRDTQYF
TRBJ2-7 | TRBV7-9 | CASSPRNASATYEQYF
TRBJ2-2 | TRBV12-3/TRBV12-4 | CASSSSGRYTGELFF
TRBJ2-3 | TRBV14 | CASSQGGQYDTQYF
TRBJ2-3 | TRBV20-1 | CSATVPGLAGGGTDTQYF
TRBJ2-3 | TRBV6-2/TRBV6-3 | CASSAHGRTNTDTQYF
TRBJ2-1 | TRBV7-2 | CASSLEAGGAGLLGQFF
TRBJ2-1 | TRBV7-2 | CASSMGSGRAYNYNEQFF
TRBJ2-6 | TRBV3-1 | CASSQVFGVLSGANVLTF